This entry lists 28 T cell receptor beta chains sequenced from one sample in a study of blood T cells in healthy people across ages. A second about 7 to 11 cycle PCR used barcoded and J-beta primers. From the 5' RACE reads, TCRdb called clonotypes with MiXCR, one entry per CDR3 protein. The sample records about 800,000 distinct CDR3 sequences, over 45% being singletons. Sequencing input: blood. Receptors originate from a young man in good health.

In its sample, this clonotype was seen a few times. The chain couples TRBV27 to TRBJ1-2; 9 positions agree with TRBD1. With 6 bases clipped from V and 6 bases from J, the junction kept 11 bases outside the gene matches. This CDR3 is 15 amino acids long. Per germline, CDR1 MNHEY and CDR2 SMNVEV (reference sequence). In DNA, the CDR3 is TGTGCCAGCAGAAGGACAGGGGCGCAGGGTGATGGCTACACCTTC. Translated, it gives CASRRTGAQGDGYTF.

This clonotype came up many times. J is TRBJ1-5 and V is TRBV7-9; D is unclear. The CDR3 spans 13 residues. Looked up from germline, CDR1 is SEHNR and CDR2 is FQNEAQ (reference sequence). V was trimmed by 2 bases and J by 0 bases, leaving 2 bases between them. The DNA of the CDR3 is TGTGCCAGCAGCTTATCTAGCAATCAGCCCCAGCATTTT. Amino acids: CASSLSSNQPQHF.

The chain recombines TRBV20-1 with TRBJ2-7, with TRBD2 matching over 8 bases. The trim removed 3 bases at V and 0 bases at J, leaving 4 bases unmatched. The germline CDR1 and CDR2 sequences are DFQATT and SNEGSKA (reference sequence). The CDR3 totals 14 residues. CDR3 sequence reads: CSARVAGISYEQYF. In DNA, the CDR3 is TGCAGTGCTAGGGTAGCGGGGATCTCCTACGAGCAGTACTTC.

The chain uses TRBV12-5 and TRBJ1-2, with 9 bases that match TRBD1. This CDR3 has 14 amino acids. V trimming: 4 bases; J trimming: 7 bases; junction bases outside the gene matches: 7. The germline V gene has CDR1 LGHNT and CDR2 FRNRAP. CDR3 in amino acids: CASGWKTGGIGYTF. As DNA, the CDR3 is TGTGCTAGTGGTTGGAAGACAGGGGGTATTGGCTACACCTTC.

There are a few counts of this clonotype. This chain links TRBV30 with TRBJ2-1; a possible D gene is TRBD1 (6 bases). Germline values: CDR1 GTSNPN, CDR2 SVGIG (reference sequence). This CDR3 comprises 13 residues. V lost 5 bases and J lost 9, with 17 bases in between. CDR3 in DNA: TGTGCCTGGTCCCAGGGGCTAGGATCTGAGCAGTTCTTC. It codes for CAWSQGLGSEQFF. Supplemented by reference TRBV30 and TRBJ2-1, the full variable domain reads SQTIHQWPATLVQPVGSPLSLECTVEGTSNPNLYWYRQAAGRGLQLLFYSVGIGQISSEVPQNLSASRPQDRQFILSSKKLLLSDSGFYLCAWSQGLGSEQFFGPGTRLTVL.

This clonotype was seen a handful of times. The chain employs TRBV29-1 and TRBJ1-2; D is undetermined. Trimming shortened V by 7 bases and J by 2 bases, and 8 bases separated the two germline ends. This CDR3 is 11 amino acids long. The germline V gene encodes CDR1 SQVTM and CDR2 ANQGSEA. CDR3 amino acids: CSGDANYGYTF. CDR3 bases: TGCAGCGGGGATGCGAACTATGGCTACACCTTC.

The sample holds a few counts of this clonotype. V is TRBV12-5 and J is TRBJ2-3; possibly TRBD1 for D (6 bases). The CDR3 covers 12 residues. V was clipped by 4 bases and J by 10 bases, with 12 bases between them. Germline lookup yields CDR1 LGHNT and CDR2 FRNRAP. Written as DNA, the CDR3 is TGTGCTAGTGGTTCCGACAGGTTCTCGCAGTATTTT. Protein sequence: CASGSDRFSQYF.

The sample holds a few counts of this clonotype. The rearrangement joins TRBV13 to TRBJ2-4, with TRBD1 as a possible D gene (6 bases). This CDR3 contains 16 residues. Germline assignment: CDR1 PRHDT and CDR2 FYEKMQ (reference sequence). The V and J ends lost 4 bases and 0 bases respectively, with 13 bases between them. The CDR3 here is CASSYREGLAKNIQYF. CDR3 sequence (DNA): TGTGCCAGCAGCTACAGGGAAGGGCTAGCCAAAAACATTCAGTACTTC.

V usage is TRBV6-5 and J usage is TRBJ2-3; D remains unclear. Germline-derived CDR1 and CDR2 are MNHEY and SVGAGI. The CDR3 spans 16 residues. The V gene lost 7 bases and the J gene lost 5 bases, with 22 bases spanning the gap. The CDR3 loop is CASTRDLTAIGDTQYF. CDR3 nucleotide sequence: TGTGCCAGCACCCGAGACCTCACTGCTATAGGAGATACGCAGTATTTT.

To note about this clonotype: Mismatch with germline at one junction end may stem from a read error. In DNA form, the CDR3 reads TGTGCCGGGAGCAGACATAGTGAGATCTACACCTTC. The encoded protein is CAGSRHSEIYTF. The chain joins TRBV30 to TRBJ1-2, with unresolved D. Germline CDR1 is GTSNPN and CDR2 is SVGIG (reference sequence). This CDR3 is 12 amino acids long. Together with reference TRBV30 and TRBJ1-2, the CDR3 gives the full variable domain: SQTIHQWPATLVQPVGSPLSLECTVEGTSNPNLYWYRQAAGRGLQLLFYSVGIGQISSEVPQNLSASRPQDRQFILSSKKLLLSDSGFYLCAGSRHSEIYTFGSGTRLTVV.

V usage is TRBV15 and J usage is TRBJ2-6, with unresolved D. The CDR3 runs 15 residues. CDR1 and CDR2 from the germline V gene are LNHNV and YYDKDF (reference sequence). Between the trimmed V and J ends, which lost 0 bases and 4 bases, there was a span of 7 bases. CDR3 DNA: TGTGCCACCAGCAGAGATAAGGGAGGGGCCAACGTCCTGACTTTC. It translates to CATSRDKGGANVLTF. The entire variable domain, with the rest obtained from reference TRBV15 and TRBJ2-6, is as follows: DAMVIQNPRYQVTQFGKPVTLSCSQTLNHNVMYWYQQKSSQAPKLLFHYYDKDFNNEADTPDNFQSRRPNTSFCFLDIRSPGLGDTAMYLCATSRDKGGANVLTFGAGSRLTVL.

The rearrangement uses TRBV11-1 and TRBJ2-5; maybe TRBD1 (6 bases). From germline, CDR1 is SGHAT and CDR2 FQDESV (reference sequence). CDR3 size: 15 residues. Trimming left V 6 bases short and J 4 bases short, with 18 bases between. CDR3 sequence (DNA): TGTGCCAGCAGGCACGGGACATCCCTAGGAGAGACCCAGTACTTC. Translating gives CASRHGTSLGETQYF.

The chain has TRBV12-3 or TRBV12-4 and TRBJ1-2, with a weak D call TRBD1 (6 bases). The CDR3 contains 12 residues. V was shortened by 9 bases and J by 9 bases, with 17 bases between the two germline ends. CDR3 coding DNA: TGTGCCAGTTTACAGGGTAGCGCTAGCTACACCTTC. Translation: CASLQGSASYTF.

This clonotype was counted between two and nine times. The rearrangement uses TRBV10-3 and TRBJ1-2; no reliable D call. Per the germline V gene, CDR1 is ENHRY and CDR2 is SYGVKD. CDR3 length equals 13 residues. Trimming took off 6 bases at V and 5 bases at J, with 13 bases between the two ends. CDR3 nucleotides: TGTGCCATCAGCGAAACGGATGGATATGGCTACACCTTC. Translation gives CAISETDGYGYTF.

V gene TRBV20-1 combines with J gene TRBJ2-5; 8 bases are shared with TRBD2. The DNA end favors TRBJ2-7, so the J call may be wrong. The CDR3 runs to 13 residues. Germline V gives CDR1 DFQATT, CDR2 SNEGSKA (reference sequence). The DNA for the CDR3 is TGCAGTGCTAGAGCCCCAGCGGGGGACGAGCAGTACTTC. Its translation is CSARAPAGDEQYF.

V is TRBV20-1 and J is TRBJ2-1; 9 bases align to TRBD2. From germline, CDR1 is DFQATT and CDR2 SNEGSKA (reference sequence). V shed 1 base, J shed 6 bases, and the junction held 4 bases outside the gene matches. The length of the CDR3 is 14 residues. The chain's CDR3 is CSARVPTSGNEQFF. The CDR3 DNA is TGCAGTGCTAGAGTTCCGACTAGCGGCAATGAGCAGTTCTTC.

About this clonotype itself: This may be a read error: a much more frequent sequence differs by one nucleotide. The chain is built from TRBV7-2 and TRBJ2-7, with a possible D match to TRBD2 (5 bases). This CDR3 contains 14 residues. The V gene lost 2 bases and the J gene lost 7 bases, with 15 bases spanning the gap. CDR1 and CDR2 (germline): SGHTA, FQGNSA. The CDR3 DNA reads TGTGCCAGCAGCTTAATCGTAAGGGAGACTGAGCAGTACTTC. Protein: CASSLIVRETEQYF.

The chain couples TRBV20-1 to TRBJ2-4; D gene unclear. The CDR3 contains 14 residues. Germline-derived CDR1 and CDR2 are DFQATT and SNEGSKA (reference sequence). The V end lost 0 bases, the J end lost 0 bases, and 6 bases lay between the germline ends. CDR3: CSAREFSAKNIQYF. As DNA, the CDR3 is TGCAGTGCTAGAGAGTTCTCAGCCAAAAACATTCAGTACTTC.

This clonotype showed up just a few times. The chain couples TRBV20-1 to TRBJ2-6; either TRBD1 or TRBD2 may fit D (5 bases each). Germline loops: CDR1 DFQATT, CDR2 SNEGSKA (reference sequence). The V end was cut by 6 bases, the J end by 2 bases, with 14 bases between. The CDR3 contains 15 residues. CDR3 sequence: CSAPTTGPGANVLTF. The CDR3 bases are TGCAGTGCACCGACTACAGGCCCTGGGGCCAACGTCCTGACTTTC.

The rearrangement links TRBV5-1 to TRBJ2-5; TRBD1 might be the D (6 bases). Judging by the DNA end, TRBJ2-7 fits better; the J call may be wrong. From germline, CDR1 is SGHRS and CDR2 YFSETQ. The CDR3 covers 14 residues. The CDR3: CASSFQGPNYEQYF. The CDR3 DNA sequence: TGCGCCAGCAGCTTCCAGGGGCCCAACTACGAGCAGTACTTC.

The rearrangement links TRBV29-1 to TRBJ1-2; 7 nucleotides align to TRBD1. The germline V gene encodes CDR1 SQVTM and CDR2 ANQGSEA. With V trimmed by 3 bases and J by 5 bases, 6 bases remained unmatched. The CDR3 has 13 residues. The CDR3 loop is CSVETGRRYGYTF. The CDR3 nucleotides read TGCAGCGTTGAGACAGGGAGGAGGTATGGCTACACCTTC.

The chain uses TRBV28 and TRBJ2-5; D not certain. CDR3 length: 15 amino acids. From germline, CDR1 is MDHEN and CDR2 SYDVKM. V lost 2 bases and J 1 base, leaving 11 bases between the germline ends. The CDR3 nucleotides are TGTGCCAGCAGTTTAGCTGGACGACGCCAAGAGACCCAGTACTTC. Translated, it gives CASSLAGRRQETQYF.

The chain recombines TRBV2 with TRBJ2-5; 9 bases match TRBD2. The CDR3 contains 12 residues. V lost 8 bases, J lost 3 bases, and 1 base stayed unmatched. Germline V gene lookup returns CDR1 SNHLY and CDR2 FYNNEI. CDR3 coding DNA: TGTGCCAGCGGACTAGCGAAAGAGACCCAGTACTTC. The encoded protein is CASGLAKETQYF.

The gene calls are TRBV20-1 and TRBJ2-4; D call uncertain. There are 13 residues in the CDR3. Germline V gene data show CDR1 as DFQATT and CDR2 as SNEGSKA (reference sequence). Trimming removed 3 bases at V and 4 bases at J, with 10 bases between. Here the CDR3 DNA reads TGCAGTGCTAGTGGCCCCGGGAAAAACATTCAGTACTTC. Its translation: CSASGPGKNIQYF.

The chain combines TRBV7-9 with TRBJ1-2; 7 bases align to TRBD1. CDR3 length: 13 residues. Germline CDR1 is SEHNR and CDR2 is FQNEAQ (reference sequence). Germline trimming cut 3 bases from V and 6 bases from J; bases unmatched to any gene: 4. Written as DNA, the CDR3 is TGTGCCAGCAGCTTGGACAGGAGAGATGGCTACACCTTC. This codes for CASSLDRRDGYTF.

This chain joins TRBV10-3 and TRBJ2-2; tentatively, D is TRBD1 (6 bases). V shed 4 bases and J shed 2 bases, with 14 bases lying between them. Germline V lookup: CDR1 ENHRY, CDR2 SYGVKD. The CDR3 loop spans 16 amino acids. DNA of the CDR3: TGTGCCATCAGTGCAGGACAGAGTATCAACACCGGGGAGCTGTTTTTT. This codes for CAISAGQSINTGELFF.

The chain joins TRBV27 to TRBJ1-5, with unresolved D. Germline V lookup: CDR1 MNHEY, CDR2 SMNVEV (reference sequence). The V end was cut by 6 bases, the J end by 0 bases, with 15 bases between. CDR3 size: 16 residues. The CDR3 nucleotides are TGTGCCAGCAGCCCCTTCTTGGGATATAGCAATCAGCCCCAGCATTTT. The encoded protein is CASSPFLGYSNQPQHF.

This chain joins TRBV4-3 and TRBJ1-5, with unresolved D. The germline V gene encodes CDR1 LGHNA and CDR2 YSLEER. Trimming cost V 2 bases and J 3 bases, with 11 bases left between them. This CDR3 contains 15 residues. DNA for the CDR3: TGCGCCAGCAGCCAATCTCAGACTCCCAATCAGCCCCAGCATTTT. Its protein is CASSQSQTPNQPQHF.